The text below deals with one TCR beta chain. This record comes from a study of blood T cells in healthy people across ages. The CDR3 sequence is 15 residues long. Germline V gives CDR1 SGHRS, CDR2 YFSETQ. V shed 5 bases and J 7 bases; nucleotides not matched to a gene: 10. For the second PCR, which ran for roughly 6 to 12 cycles, a sample-barcoded 5' primer and a J-beta primer mix were used. Each CDR3 protein gets one entry after TCRdb re-called the 5' RACE reads with MiXCR. Of about 1.4 million distinct CDR3 sequences in the sample, 59% were seen once. The sequencing sample was made of blood. The sequence came from a man between 18 and 35 years old in good health. V usage is TRBV5-1 and J usage is TRBJ2-1; TRBD1 aligns across 9 bases. CDR3 loop: CASSGKGTGWNEQFF. The CDR3 DNA sequence: TGCGCCAGCAGTGGTAAGGGGACAGGGTGGAATGAGCAGTTCTTC.